One sample yielded the 18 T cell receptor beta chains listed below, sequenced in a study of shared clonotypes between healthy human individuals. Clones were sequenced by immunoSEQ multiplex PCR, and TCRdb holds only the in-frame ones, with some missing. The data hold approximately 1.4 million clones, with 95% to 99% observed a single time. Sequenced: naive CD4+ T cells sorted from blood. The subset was: CD45RA+ positively selected. These receptors all come from a man aged 25-40 years in good health.

The chain links TRBV30 to TRBJ1-5; perhaps TRBD1 as D (6 bases). Germline lookup yields CDR1 GTSNPN and CDR2 SVGIG (reference sequence). V was pared by 1 base and J by 6 bases, with 10 bases between. This CDR3 comprises 13 residues. The CDR3 DNA sequence: TGTGCCTGGAGTGAGGGGGTCAGTCAGCCCCAGCATTTT. Amino acids: CAWSEGVSQPQHF.

The J gene is TRBJ2-5, the V gene TRBV15; TRBD2 matches 9 bases. Germline V gene data show CDR1 as LNHNV and CDR2 as YYDKDF (reference sequence). The CDR3 sequence is 18 residues long. V trimming: 4 bases; J trimming: 2 bases; junction bases outside the gene matches: 14. The CDR3 reads CATSTVPGLAPTQETQYF. The CDR3 DNA sequence: TGTGCCACCAGCACCGTCCCCGGACTAGCGCCAACGCAAGAGACCCAGTACTTC.

J is TRBJ2-1 and V is TRBV20-1; the match to TRBD2 covers 7 bases. V lost 6 bases, J lost 7 bases, and 3 bases stayed unmatched. Germline V gives CDR1 DFQATT, CDR2 SNEGSKA (reference sequence). CDR3 length equals 11 residues. The chain's CDR3 is CSARTRNEQFF. Written as DNA, the CDR3 is TGCAGTGCAAGGACTAGGAATGAGCAGTTCTTC.

J is TRBJ2-7 and V is TRBV11-2, with D possibly TRBD1 on 6 matching bases. The germline V gene has CDR1 SGHAT and CDR2 FQNNGV. V dropped 5 bases and J dropped 3 bases, with 14 bases sitting between them. The CDR3 loop spans 14 amino acids. CDR3 sequence (DNA): TGTGCCAGCAGCCACACAGGGCTCGACTACGAGCAGTACTTC. It is translated as CASSHTGLDYEQYF. Looking up the rest from reference TRBV11-2 and TRBJ2-7 gives the full variable domain: EAGVAQSPRYKIIEKRQSVAFWCNPISGHATLYWYQQILGQGPKLLIQFQNNGVVDDSQLPKDRFSAERLKGVDSTLKIQPAKLEDSAVYLCASSHTGLDYEQYFGPGTRLTVT.

The chain recombines TRBV7-2 with TRBJ1-1; D is unresolved. Germline V CDR1 and CDR2: SGHTA, FQGNSA. The CDR3 spans 14 residues. Deletions cut 5 bases from V and 1 base from J, with 11 bases between. The CDR3 spells CASSPGVANTEAFF. CDR3 in DNA: TGTGCCAGCAGCCCTGGGGTTGCGAACACTGAAGCTTTCTTT.

The V gene is TRBV5-4, the J gene TRBJ1-1; D may be TRBD1 (5 bases). The CDR3 has 16 amino acids. Trimming shortened V by 0 bases and J by 3 bases, and 15 bases separated the two germline ends. CDR1 is SGHNT and CDR2 is YYREEE in the germline V gene (reference sequence). CDR3 nucleotide sequence: TGTGCCAGCAGCTTGGAGGGCGGGACCGTAGACACTGAAGCTTTCTTT. The encoded protein is CASSLEGGTVDTEAFF.

This clone was counted a single time. The CDR3 coding sequence is TGTGCCAGCAGCTCCGGACTAGCCAAAAACATTCAGTACTTC. It yields the protein CASSSGLAKNIQYF. This sequence joins TRBV9 and TRBJ2-4, with D possibly matching TRBD2 (5 bases). CDR3 length: 14 residues. Between the trimmed V and J ends, which lost 4 bases and 0 bases, there was a span of 8 bases. Germline V gene lookup returns CDR1 SGDLS and CDR2 YYNGEE.

The chain employs TRBV19 and TRBJ2-3; a weak D match, TRBD2 (5 bases). This CDR3 has 14 amino acids. In germline, CDR1 is LNHDA, CDR2 SQIVND (reference sequence). Trimming removed 3 bases at V and 4 bases at J, with 11 bases between. This chain's CDR3 is CASSIVSAADTQYF. In DNA, the CDR3 is TGTGCCAGTAGTATTGTTAGCGCTGCAGATACGCAGTATTTT.

The chain combines TRBV10-1 with TRBJ1-5; no firm D call. V lost 8 bases to trimming and J lost 3 bases, with 8 bases between them. Germline V gives CDR1 WNHNN, CDR2 SYGVQD (reference sequence). The CDR3 runs to 12 residues. CDR3: CASALNNQPQHF. As DNA, the CDR3 is TGCGCCAGCGCGCTCAACAATCAGCCCCAGCATTTT.

The chain links TRBV2 to TRBJ1-2; 8 bases agree with TRBD1. Germline V gene data show CDR1 as SNHLY and CDR2 as FYNNEI. The ends lost 6 bases at V and 7 bases at J; junction bases unmatched: 7. The CDR3 runs 13 residues. The CDR3 DNA follows: TGTGCCAGCAGACAGGACAGGGAGGTTGGCTACACCTTC. It yields the protein CASRQDREVGYTF.

V is TRBV9 and J is TRBJ2-3; D not certain. Per the germline V gene, CDR1 is SGDLS and CDR2 is YYNGEE. V was clipped by 4 bases and J by 2 bases, with 17 bases between them. The CDR3 consists of 16 residues. CDR3: CASSPSARTITDTQYF. For the CDR3, the DNA is TGTGCCAGCAGCCCCAGTGCAAGGACCATCACAGATACGCAGTATTTT.

As concerns this clone: Other DNA sequences in the sample encode the same CDR3. This chain connects TRBV7-9 to TRBJ2-2; 7 positions agree with TRBD1. The J segment lost 4 bases and the V segment lost 1 base, leaving 3 bases of the junction unmatched. In germline, CDR1 is SEHNR, CDR2 FQNEAQ (reference sequence). This CDR3 has 15 residues. The CDR3 sequence: CASSLGQGGTGELFF. The DNA for the CDR3 is TGTGCCAGCAGCTTAGGACAGGGCGGCACCGGGGAGCTGTTTTTT.

The chain recombines TRBV27 with TRBJ2-7; TRBD2 is a possible D gene (5 bases). The CDR3 contains 14 residues. Germline V gene data show CDR1 as MNHEY and CDR2 as SMNVEV (reference sequence). V was trimmed by 2 bases and J by 3 bases, leaving 11 bases between them. Written as DNA, the CDR3 is TGTGCCAGCAGTTTAGCAGGACTCATCTACGAGCAGTACTTC. It yields the protein CASSLAGLIYEQYF.

The chain is built from TRBV28 and TRBJ2-7; D is tentatively TRBD1 or TRBD2 (5 bases each). The CDR3 covers 13 residues. Between the trimmed V and J ends, which lost 1 base and 12 bases, there was a span of 16 bases. The germline gives CDR1 MDHEN, CDR2 SYDVKM. The CDR3 spells CASSLLGPQKGYF. The DNA for the CDR3 is TGTGCCAGCAGTTTATTGGGACCCCAAAAGGGGTACTTC.

The chain employs TRBV5-5 and TRBJ2-3, with 11 nucleotides matching TRBD2. This CDR3 comprises 19 residues. CDR1 SGHKS and CDR2 YYEKEE come from the germline V gene (reference sequence). The V segment lost 3 bases and the J segment 0 bases; nucleotides outside the gene matches: 12. Here the CDR3 DNA reads TGTGCCAGCAGCTCGCCCGGGACTAGCGGAACTCTTAGCACAGATACGCAGTATTTT. It codes for CASSSPGTSGTLSTDTQYF.

This clone has a count of ten or more. The chain carries TRBV14 and TRBJ2-1; the D gene could be TRBD1 or TRBD2 (5 bases each). This CDR3 is built from 16 residues. Germline CDR1 SGHDN, CDR2 FVKESK. The V end was cut by 4 bases, the J end by 1 base, with 14 bases between. The CDR3 region has the DNA TGTGCCAGCAGCCTAAAGTTGGGGGTTTCCTACAATGAGCAGTTCTTC. Amino acids: CASSLKLGVSYNEQFF. The variable domain in full, completed from reference TRBV14 and TRBJ2-1, reads EAGVTQFPSHSVIEKGQTVTLRCDPISGHDNLYWYRRVMGKEIKFLLHFVKESKQDESGMPNNRFLAERTGGTYSTLKVQPAELEDSGVYFCASSLKLGVSYNEQFFGPGTRLTVL.

The chain is built from TRBV5-8 and TRBJ1-2, with D possibly matching TRBD1 (5 bases). The CDR3 covers 15 residues. V was clipped by 3 bases and J by 1 base, with 13 bases between them. CDR1 is SGHTS and CDR2 is YDEGEE in the germline V gene. As DNA, the CDR3 is TGTGCCAGCAGCTCCACGGGGGGGATTAACTATGGCTACACCTTC. Translated, it gives CASSSTGGINYGYTF.

The rearrangement joins TRBV11-2 to TRBJ2-7, with D possibly being TRBD2 (6 bases). Germline V lookup: CDR1 SGHAT, CDR2 FQNNGV. CDR3 length: 15 amino acids. V lost 5 bases and J lost 4, with 18 bases in between. Here the CDR3 reads CASSPRRVAHYEQYF. For the CDR3, the DNA is TGTGCCAGCAGCCCTAGGAGGGTTGCCCATTACGAGCAGTACTTC. Using reference TRBV11-2 and TRBJ2-7 for the parts outside the CDR3, the full variable domain is EAGVAQSPRYKIIEKRQSVAFWCNPISGHATLYWYQQILGQGPKLLIQFQNNGVVDDSQLPKDRFSAERLKGVDSTLKIQPAKLEDSAVYLCASSPRRVAHYEQYFGPGTRLTVT.